The sequence of this TCR beta chain was determined in a study of T cells in Graves' hyperthyroidism and ophthalmopathy. This clonotype was seen ten or more times. The investigators amplified TCR beta CDR3 regions from RNA transcripts. In the first-round RT-PCR of the TCR CDR3, the HTBI primer set was used. TCRdb ran MiXCR on the multiplex PCR reads and lists one entry per CDR3 protein. This sample carries about 420,000 distinct CDR3 sequences, about 13% of them seen once, and the ten largest clones take about 5%. The CDR3 sequence is 16 residues long. Between the trimmed V and J ends, which lost 1 base and 4 bases, there was a span of 14 bases. Germline CDR1 reads SNHLY; CDR2 reads FYNNEI.

This chain uses TRBV2 with TRBJ1-5, with D perhaps TRBD1 (6 bases). The TCR comes from a young woman with Graves' hyperthyroidism. The sequenced material came from blood. The CDR3 sequence: CASSEEQWTVNQPQHF. CDR3 in DNA: TGTGCCAGCAGTGAAGAACAATGGACAGTTAATCAGCCCCAGCATTTT.